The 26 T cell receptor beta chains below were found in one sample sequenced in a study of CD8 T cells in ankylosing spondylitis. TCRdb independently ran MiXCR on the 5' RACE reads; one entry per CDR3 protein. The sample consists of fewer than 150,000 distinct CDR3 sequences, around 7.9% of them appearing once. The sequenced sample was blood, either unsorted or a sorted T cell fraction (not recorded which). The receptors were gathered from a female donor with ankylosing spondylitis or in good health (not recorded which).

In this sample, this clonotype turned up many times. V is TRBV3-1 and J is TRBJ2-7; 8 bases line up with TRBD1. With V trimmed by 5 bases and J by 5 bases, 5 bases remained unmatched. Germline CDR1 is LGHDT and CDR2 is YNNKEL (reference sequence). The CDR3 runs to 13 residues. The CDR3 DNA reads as TGTGCCAGCAGCAGACAGGGGTACGACGAGCAGTACTTC. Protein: CASSRQGYDEQYF.

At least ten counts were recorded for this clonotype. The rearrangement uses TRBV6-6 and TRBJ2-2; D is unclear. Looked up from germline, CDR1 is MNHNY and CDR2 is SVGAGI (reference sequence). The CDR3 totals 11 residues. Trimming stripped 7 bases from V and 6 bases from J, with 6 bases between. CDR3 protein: CASNLAGELFF. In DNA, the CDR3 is TGTGCCAGCAATCTAGCCGGGGAGCTGTTTTTT.

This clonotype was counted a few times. The CDR3, as DNA: TGCAGTGCAGCGGACCCCGAGGGAGAGACCCAGTACTTC. This translates into CSAADPEGETQYF. J is TRBJ2-5 and V is TRBV20-1; possibly TRBD2 for D (5 bases). Germline assignment: CDR1 DFQATT and CDR2 SNEGSKA (reference sequence). V dropped 6 bases and J dropped 4 bases, with 15 bases sitting between them. The CDR3 spans 13 residues.

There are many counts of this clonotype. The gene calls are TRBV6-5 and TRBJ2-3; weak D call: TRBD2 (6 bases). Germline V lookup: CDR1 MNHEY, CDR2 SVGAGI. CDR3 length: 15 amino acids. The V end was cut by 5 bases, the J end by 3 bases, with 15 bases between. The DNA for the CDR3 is TGTGCCAGCAGTCTACTCGGGCGGGGTACAGATACGCAGTATTTT. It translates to CASSLLGRGTDTQYF.

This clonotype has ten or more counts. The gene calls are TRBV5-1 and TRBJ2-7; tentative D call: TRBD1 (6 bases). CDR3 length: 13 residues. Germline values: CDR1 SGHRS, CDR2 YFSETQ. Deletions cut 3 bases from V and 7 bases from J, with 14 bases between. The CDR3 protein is CASSWATGQEQYF. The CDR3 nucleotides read TGCGCCAGCAGCTGGGCTACAGGGCAGGAGCAGTACTTC.

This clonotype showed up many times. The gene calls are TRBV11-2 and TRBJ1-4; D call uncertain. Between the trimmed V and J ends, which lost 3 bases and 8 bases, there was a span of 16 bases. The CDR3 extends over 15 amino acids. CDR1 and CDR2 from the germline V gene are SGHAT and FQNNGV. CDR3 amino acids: CASSFNRAVGEKLFF. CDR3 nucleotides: TGTGCCAGCAGCTTTAATCGGGCAGTTGGGGAAAAACTGTTTTTT. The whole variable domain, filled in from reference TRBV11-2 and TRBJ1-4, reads EAGVAQSPRYKIIEKRQSVAFWCNPISGHATLYWYQQILGQGPKLLIQFQNNGVVDDSQLPKDRFSAERLKGVDSTLKIQPAKLEDSAVYLCASSFNRAVGEKLFFGSGTQLSVL.

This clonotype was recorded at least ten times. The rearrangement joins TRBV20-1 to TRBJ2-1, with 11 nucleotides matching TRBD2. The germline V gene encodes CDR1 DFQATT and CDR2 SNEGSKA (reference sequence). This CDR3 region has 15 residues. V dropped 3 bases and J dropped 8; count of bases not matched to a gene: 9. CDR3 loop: CSARSGSGGAYEQFF. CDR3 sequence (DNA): TGCAGTGCTAGGTCCGGTAGCGGGGGGGCGTATGAGCAGTTCTTC.

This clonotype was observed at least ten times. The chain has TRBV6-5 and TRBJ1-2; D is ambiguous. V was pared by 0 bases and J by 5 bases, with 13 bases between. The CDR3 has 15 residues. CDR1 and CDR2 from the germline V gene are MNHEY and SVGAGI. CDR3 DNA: TGTGCCAGCAGTTACTCGACGGGGTCCGGATATGGCTACACCTTC. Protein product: CASSYSTGSGYGYTF.

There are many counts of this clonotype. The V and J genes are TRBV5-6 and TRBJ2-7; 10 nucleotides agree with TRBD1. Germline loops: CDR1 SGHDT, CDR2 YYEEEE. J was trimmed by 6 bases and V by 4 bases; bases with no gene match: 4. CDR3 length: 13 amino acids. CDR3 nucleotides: TGTGCCAGCAGCGACGGGACAGGGGTCGAGCAGTACTTC. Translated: CASSDGTGVEQYF.

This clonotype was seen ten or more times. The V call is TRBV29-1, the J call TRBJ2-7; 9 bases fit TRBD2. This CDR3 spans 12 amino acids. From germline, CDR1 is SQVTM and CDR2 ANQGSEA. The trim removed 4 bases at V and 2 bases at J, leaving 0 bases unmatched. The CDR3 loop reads CSVASGAYEQYF. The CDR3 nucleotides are TGCAGCGTTGCTAGCGGGGCCTACGAGCAGTACTTC.

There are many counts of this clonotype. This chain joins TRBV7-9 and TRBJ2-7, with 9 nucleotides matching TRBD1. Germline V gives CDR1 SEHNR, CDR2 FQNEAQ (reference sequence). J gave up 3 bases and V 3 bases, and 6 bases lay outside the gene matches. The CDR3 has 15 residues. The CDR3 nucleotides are TGTGCCAGCAGCTTTCTTGGGACAGGGAACTACGAGCAGTACTTC. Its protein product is CASSFLGTGNYEQYF.

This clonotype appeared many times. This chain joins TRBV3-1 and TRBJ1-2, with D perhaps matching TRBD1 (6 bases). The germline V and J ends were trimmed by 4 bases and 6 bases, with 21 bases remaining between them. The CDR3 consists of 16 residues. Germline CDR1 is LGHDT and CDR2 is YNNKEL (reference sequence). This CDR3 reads CASSRGRGLGFDGYTF. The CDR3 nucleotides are TGTGCCAGCAGCCGGGGAAGGGGGTTGGGTTTCGATGGCTACACCTTC.

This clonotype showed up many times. The CDR3 reads CASSRTGASTDTQYF. The DNA for the CDR3 is TGCGCCAGCAGCCGGACAGGGGCTAGCACAGATACGCAGTATTTT. The rearrangement links TRBV5-1 to TRBJ2-3; TRBD1 matches 9 bases. J was trimmed by 0 bases and V by 4 bases; bases with no gene match: 3. The CDR3 loop spans 15 amino acids. CDR1 is SGHRS and CDR2 is YFSETQ in the germline V gene.

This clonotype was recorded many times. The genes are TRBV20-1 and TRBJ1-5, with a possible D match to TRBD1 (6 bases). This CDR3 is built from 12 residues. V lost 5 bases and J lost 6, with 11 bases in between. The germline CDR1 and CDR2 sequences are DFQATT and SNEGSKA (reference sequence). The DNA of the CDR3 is TGCAGTGCTGTACAGGGCGGTCAGCCCCAGCATTTT. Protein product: CSAVQGGQPQHF.

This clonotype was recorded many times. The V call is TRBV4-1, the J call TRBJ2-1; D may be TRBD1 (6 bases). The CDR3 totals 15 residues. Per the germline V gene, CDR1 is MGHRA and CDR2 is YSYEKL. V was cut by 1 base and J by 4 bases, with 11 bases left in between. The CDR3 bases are TGCGCCAGCAGCCAAGGGCAGGGGAAGTACAATGAGCAGTTCTTC. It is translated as CASSQGQGKYNEQFF.

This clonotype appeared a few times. The CDR3 DNA reads as TGTGCCAGCAGCCAAGAACGCGGAACCTACGAGCAGTACTTC. Translated, it gives CASSQERGTYEQYF. The chain links TRBV3-1 to TRBJ2-7; D is undetermined. Germline lookup yields CDR1 LGHDT and CDR2 YNNKEL (reference sequence). Trimming took off 0 bases at V and 2 bases at J, with 8 bases between the two ends. The CDR3 is 14 amino acids.

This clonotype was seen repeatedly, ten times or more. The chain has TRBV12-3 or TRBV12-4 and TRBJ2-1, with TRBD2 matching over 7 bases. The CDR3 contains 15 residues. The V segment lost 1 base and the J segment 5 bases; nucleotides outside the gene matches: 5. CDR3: CASSLGLAPHNEQFF. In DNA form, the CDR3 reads TGTGCCAGCAGTTTAGGACTAGCTCCTCACAATGAGCAGTTCTTC.

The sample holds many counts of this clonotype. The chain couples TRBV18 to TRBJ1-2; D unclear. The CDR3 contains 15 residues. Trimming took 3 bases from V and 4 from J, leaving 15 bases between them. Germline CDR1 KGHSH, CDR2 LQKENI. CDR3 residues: CASSPTSGHGYGYTF. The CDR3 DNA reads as TGTGCCAGCTCACCCACTTCCGGGCATGGCTATGGCTACACCTTC.

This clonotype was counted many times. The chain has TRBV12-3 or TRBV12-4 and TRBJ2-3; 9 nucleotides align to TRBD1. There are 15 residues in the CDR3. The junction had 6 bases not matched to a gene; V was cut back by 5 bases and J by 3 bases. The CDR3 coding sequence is TGTGCCAGCAGTCCATCGACAGGGGGAACAGATACGCAGTATTTT. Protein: CASSPSTGGTDTQYF.

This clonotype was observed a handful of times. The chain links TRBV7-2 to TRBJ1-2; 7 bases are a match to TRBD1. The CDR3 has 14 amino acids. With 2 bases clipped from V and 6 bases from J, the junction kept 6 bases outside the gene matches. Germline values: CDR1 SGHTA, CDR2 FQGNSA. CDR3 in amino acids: CASSLSTGRDGYTF. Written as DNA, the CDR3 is TGTGCCAGCAGCTTATCGACAGGGCGGGATGGCTACACCTTC.

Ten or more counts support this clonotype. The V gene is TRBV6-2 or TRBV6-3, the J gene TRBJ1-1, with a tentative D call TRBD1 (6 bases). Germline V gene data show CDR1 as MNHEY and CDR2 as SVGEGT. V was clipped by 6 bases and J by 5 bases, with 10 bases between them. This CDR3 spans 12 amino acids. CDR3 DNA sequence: TGTGCCAGCAGCCTAACAGGGACTGAAGCTTTCTTT. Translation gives CASSLTGTEAFF.

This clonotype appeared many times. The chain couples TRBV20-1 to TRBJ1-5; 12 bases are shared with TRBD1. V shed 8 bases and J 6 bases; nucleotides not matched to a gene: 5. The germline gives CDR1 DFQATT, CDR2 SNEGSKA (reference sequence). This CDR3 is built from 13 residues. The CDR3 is CSSGTGGSQPQHF. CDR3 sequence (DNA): TGCAGTTCCGGGACAGGGGGCTCTCAGCCCCAGCATTTT.

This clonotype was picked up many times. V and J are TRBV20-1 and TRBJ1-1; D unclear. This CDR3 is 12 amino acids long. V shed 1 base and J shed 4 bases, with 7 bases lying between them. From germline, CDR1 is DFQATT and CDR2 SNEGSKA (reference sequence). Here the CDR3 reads CSARVQPTEAFF. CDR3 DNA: TGCAGTGCTAGAGTACAGCCCACTGAAGCTTTCTTT.

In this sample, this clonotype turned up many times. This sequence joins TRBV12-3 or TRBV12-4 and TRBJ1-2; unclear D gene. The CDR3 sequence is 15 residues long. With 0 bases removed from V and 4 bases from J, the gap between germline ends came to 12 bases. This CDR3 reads CASSLAPGGLYGYTF. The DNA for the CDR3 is TGTGCCAGCAGTTTAGCGCCCGGAGGGCTCTATGGCTACACCTTC.

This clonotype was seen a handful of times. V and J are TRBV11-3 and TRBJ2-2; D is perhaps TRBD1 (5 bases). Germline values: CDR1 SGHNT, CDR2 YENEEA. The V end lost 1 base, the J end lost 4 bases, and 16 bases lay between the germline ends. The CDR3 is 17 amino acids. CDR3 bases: TGTGCCAGCAGCTTAGGTTCAGAGACAGTGGGCACCGGGGAGCTGTTTTTT. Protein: CASSLGSETVGTGELFF.

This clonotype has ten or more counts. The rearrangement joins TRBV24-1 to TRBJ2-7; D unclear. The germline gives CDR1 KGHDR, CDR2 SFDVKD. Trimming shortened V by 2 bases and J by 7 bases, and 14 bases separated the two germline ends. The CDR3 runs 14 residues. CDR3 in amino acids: CATSDYRRGLEQYF. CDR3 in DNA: TGTGCCACCAGTGATTATAGGCGCGGCTTGGAGCAGTACTTC.